The rows below give T cell receptor beta chains drawn from one sample of a study of T cell responses to AZD1222 COVID-19 vaccine. Generated by immunoSEQ multiplex PCR, the TCRdb table keeps only in-frame clones and is missing some. Here the sample spans under 85,000 clones, around 87% being singletons. This material consisted of peripheral blood, taken on day 0 of AZD1222 vaccination. These receptor sequences come from an adult in good health. CDR3s include the opening cysteine and the closing phenylalanine or tryptophan. The D gene is left open where the match is weak. Some rows have no size entry. The others give once, few or many, or a class for an expanded clone.

clone size: .
D gene: TRBD1
V gene: TRBV4-2
J gene: TRBJ1-5
CDR3 DNA: TGTGCCAGCAGCCTCTCAGTGGGGCAGGGGGGGGTTAGCAATCAGCCCCAGCATTTT
CDR3 protein: CASSLSVGQGGVSNQPQHF

clone size: .
D gene: TRBD1
V gene: TRBV4-2
J gene: TRBJ2-3
CDR3 DNA: TGTGCCAGCAGCCAAGATGGGACAGGGGGTGGGGATACGCAGTATTTT
CDR3 protein: CASSQDGTGGGDTQYF

clone size: once
D gene: .
V gene: TRBV28
J gene: TRBJ1-5
CDR3 DNA: TGTGCCAGCAGTTCAACTCGGGGATTCTATAGCAATCAGCCCCAGCATTTT
CDR3 protein: CASSSTRGFYSNQPQHF

clone size: .
D gene: .
V gene: TRBV11-1
J gene: TRBJ2-7
CDR3 DNA: TGTGCCAGCAGCTTAGCGCTAGCCAGGGGAAGAGGCGAGCAGTACTTC
CDR3 protein: CASSLALARGRGEQYF

clone size: .
D gene: TRBD1
V gene: TRBV10-2
J gene: TRBJ1-2
CDR3 DNA: TGCGCCAGTAGACAGGGGATTGGGTATGGCTACACCTTC
CDR3 protein: CASRQGIGYGYTF

clone size: once
D gene: .
V gene: TRBV10-3
J gene: TRBJ2-7
CDR3 DNA: TGTGCCATCAGTGGACAGTCCCCCTACGAGCAGTACTTC
CDR3 protein: CAISGQSPYEQYF

clone size: .
D gene: .
V gene: TRBV5-8
J gene: TRBJ2-7
CDR3 DNA: TGTGCCAGCAGCCTGGGCAGAAGGTATTACGAGCAGTACTTC
CDR3 protein: CASSLGRRYYEQYF

clone size: .
D gene: TRBD2
V gene: TRBV24-1
J gene: TRBJ2-3
CDR3 DNA: TGTGCCACCAGTGATTTGGTCCTCGAGCGGGGTCAGGCTACGCAGTATTTT
CDR3 protein: CATSDLVLERGQATQYF

clone size: few
D gene: .
V gene: TRBV15
J gene: TRBJ1-6
CDR3 DNA: TGTGCCACCAGCAGAGATTGGGACTCAAGCTCCTATAATTCACCCCTCCACTTT
CDR3 protein: CATSRDWDSSSYNSPLHF

clone size: .
D gene: TRBD2
V gene: TRBV28
J gene: TRBJ2-5
CDR3 DNA: TGTGCCAGCAGACATCGCAGCGGGAGAGGGGAGACCCAGTACTTC
CDR3 protein: CASRHRSGRGETQYF

clone size: .
D gene: .
V gene: TRBV7-3
J gene: TRBJ2-6
CDR3 DNA: TGTGCCAGCAGCCTTGACTCTGGGGCCAACGTCCTGACTTTC
CDR3 protein: CASSLDSGANVLTF